This TCR beta chain was recovered during a study of blood T cell repertoires in COVID-19 (dated by TCRdb to the early 2020s). For the wider study: Collaborator samples came from the United States, Italy and Spain and covered acute and convalescent phases of COVID-19. The prospective study material was composed of cDNA or gDNA derived from T cells, B-cell-depleted T cells, or PBMCs. Subjects who had been exposed to COVID-19, were actively infected with it, or had recovered from it provided the deeply sampled blood TCRbeta repertoires that made up the dataset. A freely available public database, intended as a resource for researchers studying the immune response to SARS-CoV-2, is where the repertoires were released. Samples came from the ongoing ImmuneRACE study (first 160 participants) plus 1,254 subjects from 6 global collaborators. Nearly every sample came with metadata listing a de-identified subject ID, COVID-19 status, age in years and sex. HLA class I and class II types, where available, came from metadata supplied by the sample provider rather than from assay-based typing. The paper as a whole reports these results and caveats: How much clinical and demographic metadata was included differed by source and by participant, and the metadata was provided uncurated.

TCRbeta CDR3 regions were amplified from genomic DNA by means of the immunoSEQ Assay, a bias-controlled multiplex PCR. As for the original processing: Nucleated cell counts per sample were estimated from amplification of reference gene primers within the assay. To quantify the absolute abundance of each unique TCRbeta CDR3 rearrangement, sequence reads were collapsed and filtered. For each sample, productive Simpson clonality was calculated by taking the square root of Simpson's diversity index across productive rearrangements. Imported from immuneACCESS, the table was reduced by TCRdb to in-frame sequences with V and J called. These copies leave out some clones; in studies compared against another copy, an unresolved V gene accounts for under half, and the cause of the remainder is not known. That table supplies the V and J calls and clone size; D and trimming were determined from the DNA. The sample includes 100,000 to 150,000 clones, with roughly 90% observed a single time. The ten largest make up around 20% of the sample.

A single count supports this clone. The clone's antigen remains unknown. Qualities for individual bases were not recorded, and no much larger clone is one base off. Collaborating institutions collected whole blood in K2EDTA tubes following their own protocols. Collaborator samples were shipped for TCRbeta analysis as frozen whole blood, isolated PBMCs, or DNA extracted from either sample type. The sample taken for sequencing was peripheral blood. The sequence derives from a man aged 45 to 65 with active or convalescent COVID-19.

The CDR3 has the sequence CASSPWGVSSYEQYF. In nucleotides, the sequence is TGTGCCAGCTCACCATGGGGCGTAAGCTCCTACGAGCAGTACTTC. The V and J genes are TRBV18 and TRBJ2-7, with TRBD1 as a weak D call on 5 bases. V is reduced by 2 bases and J by 0 bases, leaving a spacing of 11 bases between them. There are 15 amino acids in the CDR3, from cysteine to phenylalanine inclusive. Just the 45-base CDR3 DNA is kept, in frame starting at base 1. Taken from the germline V gene, the CDR1 and CDR2 loops are KGHSH and LQKENI.